The 17 T cell receptor beta chains reported below all come from one sample, sequenced in a study of control samples from healthy donors and cancer patients. Profiled with immunoSEQ multiplex PCR; TCRdb holds only in-frame clones, not every one. The sample has about 140,000 clones; 88% are singletons. The specimen was blood. These receptors came from a woman aged 25 to 39 in good health.

To note about this clone: Different DNA sequences within this sample yield the same CDR3. This chain links TRBV3-1 (or the pseudogene TRBV3-2) with TRBJ2-3; D gene unclear. Germline V lookup: CDR1 LGHDT, CDR2 YNNKEL (reference sequence). Trimming removed 0 bases from V and 3 bases from J, with 1 base in between. This CDR3 contains 12 residues. CDR3 DNA: TGTGCCAGCAGCCAAGAAACAGATACGCAGTATTTT. This translates into CASSQETDTQYF.

The chain uses TRBV28 and TRBJ2-1; tentative D call: TRBD2 (6 bases). The CDR3 contains 15 residues. CDR1 is MDHEN and CDR2 is SYDVKM in the germline V gene. The V end was cut by 2 bases, the J end by 9 bases, with 17 bases between. CDR3 in amino acids: CASSLPRSLGGEQFF. The CDR3, as DNA: TGTGCCAGCAGTTTACCACGGTCCCTCGGGGGTGAGCAGTTCTTC.

The chain carries TRBV7-8 and TRBJ1-3; D is possibly TRBD1 (5 bases). This CDR3 region has 14 residues. Deletions cut 8 bases from V and 4 bases from J, with 15 bases between. Germline CDR1 reads SGHVS; CDR2 reads FQNEAQ. CDR3 nucleotides: TGTGCCAGCGGCATCGGGACGGCCGGAAACACCATATATTTT. Its translation is CASGIGTAGNTIYF.

The chain links TRBV2 to TRBJ2-1; D unresolved. Germline V gene data show CDR1 as SNHLY and CDR2 as FYNNEI. V shed 4 bases and J shed 10 bases, with 11 bases lying between them. The CDR3 is 12 residues long. CDR3 in DNA: TGTGCCAGCAGTGGCCGTATAGGGGAGCAGTTCTTC. Amino acids: CASSGRIGEQFF.

V usage is TRBV12-3 or TRBV12-4 and J usage is TRBJ1-3; no clear D. The CDR3 extends over 13 amino acids. Trimming cost V 5 bases and J 8 bases, with 13 bases left between them. DNA for the CDR3: TGTGCCAGCAGTCCCCGTGATTCGGACACCATATATTTT. Its translation is CASSPRDSDTIYF.

This clone was counted at least ten times. This chain joins TRBV9 and TRBJ1-5, with a tentative D call TRBD1 (5 bases). This CDR3 has 17 residues. Germline CDR1 is SGDLS and CDR2 is YYNGEE. Trimming removed 3 bases from V and 0 bases from J, with 16 bases in between. DNA for the CDR3: TGTGCCAGCAGCGAGAGGGACGCCGGATATAGCAATCAGCCCCAGCATTTT. Its translation: CASSERDAGYSNQPQHF.

The rearrangement links TRBV18 to TRBJ1-6; TRBD1 is a possible D gene (5 bases). Germline V lookup: CDR1 KGHSH, CDR2 LQKENI. Trimming left V 4 bases short and J 7 bases short, with 17 bases between. This CDR3 spans 16 amino acids. This CDR3 is CASSLGVQVDNSPLHF. Written as DNA, the CDR3 is TGTGCCAGCTCACTGGGGGTTCAGGTCGACAATTCACCCCTCCACTTT.

V gene TRBV6-6 combines with J gene TRBJ1-5, with D maybe TRBD1 (5 bases). V gave up 4 bases and J gave up 7 bases, with 20 bases separating them. Germline assignment: CDR1 MNHNY and CDR2 SVGAGI (reference sequence). The CDR3 sequence is 16 residues long. The CDR3 reads CASSLRGRGGQQPQHF. In DNA form, the CDR3 reads TGTGCCAGCAGTTTACGGGGGAGGGGAGGACAACAGCCCCAGCATTTT.

V gene TRBV3-1 (or the pseudogene TRBV3-2) combines with J gene TRBJ2-1; 7 bases match TRBD2. There are 16 residues in the CDR3. The trim removed 1 base at V and 6 bases at J, leaving 9 bases unmatched. CDR1 is LGHDT, CDR2 YNNKEL, per germline (reference sequence). The CDR3: CASSQVNRAGLNEQFF. In DNA form, the CDR3 reads TGTGCCAGCAGCCAAGTGAACCGAGCGGGACTCAATGAGCAGTTCTTC.

The genes are TRBV14 and TRBJ2-1; no clear D gene. Trimming stripped 1 base from V and 8 bases from J, with 9 bases between. CDR1 SGHDN and CDR2 FVKESK come from the germline V gene. There are 13 residues in the CDR3. Here the CDR3 DNA reads TGTGCCAGCAGCCAAGGACCCTCCGATGAGCAGTTCTTC. It is translated as CASSQGPSDEQFF. The full variable domain, with the rest looked up from reference TRBV14 and TRBJ2-1, is EAGVTQFPSHSVIEKGQTVTLRCDPISGHDNLYWYRRVMGKEIKFLLHFVKESKQDESGMPNNRFLAERTGGTYSTLKVQPAELEDSGVYFCASSQGPSDEQFFGPGTRLTVL.

This chain connects TRBV5-3 to TRBJ1-5; perhaps TRBD1 as D (5 bases). TRBV5-3 is given ORF status, its function remaining uncertain. The CDR3 loop spans 15 amino acids. Trimming stripped 4 bases from V and 2 bases from J, with 13 bases between. CDR3 coding DNA: TGTGCCAGAAGCCCCCATTGGGACTGCAATCAGCCCCAGCATTTT. Its protein is CARSPHWDCNQPQHF.

In DNA form, the CDR3 reads TGTGCCAGCAGCTCAACAGGGGTTGGGGAGCTGTTTTTT. Translated, it gives CASSSTGVGELFF. The chain links TRBV11-2 to TRBJ2-2; TRBD1 matches at 7 bases. Per germline, CDR1 SGHAT and CDR2 FQNNGV. Losses at the gene ends were 4 bases for V and 8 bases for J; bases not matched to a gene: 4. The CDR3 length is 13 residues.

The count of this clone is one. The chain couples TRBV2 to TRBJ1-2; 10 positions agree with TRBD1. Germline CDR1 SNHLY, CDR2 FYNNEI. J gave up 6 bases and V 8 bases, and 9 bases lay outside the gene matches. The CDR3 runs 14 residues. The DNA of the CDR3 is TGTGCCAGCGGAAAGGGACAGGGGATAGATGGCTACACCTTC. Protein product: CASGKGQGIDGYTF.

This clone was detected only once. V gene TRBV28 combines with J gene TRBJ1-6; a possible D gene is TRBD1 (5 bases). The CDR3 totals 16 residues. Germline CDR1 is MDHEN and CDR2 is SYDVKM. Trimming left V 4 bases short and J 10 bases short, with 20 bases between. The DNA for the CDR3 is TGTGCCAGCAGTTCCTTCAAGACGGGGGGAAGCTCACCCCTCCACTTT. Its protein is CASSSFKTGGSSPLHF.

The J gene is TRBJ1-5, the V gene TRBV7-9; D is unclear. CDR1 and CDR2 from the germline V gene are SEHNR and FQNEAQ (reference sequence). The CDR3 has 13 residues. V was cut by 5 bases and J by 7 bases, with 12 bases left in between. CDR3 coding DNA: TGTGCCAGCAGCCAACCGGGTGGGCAGCCCCAGCATTTT. This translates into CASSQPGGQPQHF. Supplemented by reference TRBV7-9 and TRBJ1-5, the full variable domain reads DTGVSQNPRHKITKRGQNVTFRCDPISEHNRLYWYRQTLGQGPEFLTYFQNEAQLEKSRLLSDRFSAERPKGSFSTLEIQRTEQGDSAMYLCASSQPGGQPQHFGDGTRLSIL.

J is TRBJ1-2 and V is TRBV29-1, with D tentatively TRBD1 (6 bases). Deletions cut 6 bases from V and 5 bases from J, with 16 bases between. The germline CDR1 and CDR2 sequences are SQVTM and ANQGSEA. The CDR3 extends over 13 amino acids. The CDR3 region has the DNA TGCAGCGTCGGGGGGGCGGATGGGTATGGCTACACCTTC. Translation: CSVGGADGYGYTF. Drawing the rest from reference TRBV29-1 and TRBJ1-2, the complete variable domain is SAVISQKPSRDICQRGTSLTIQCQVDSQVTMMFWYRQQPGQSLTLIATANQGSEATYESGFVIDKFPISRPNLTFSTLTVSNMSPEDSSIYLCSVGGADGYGYTFGSGTRLTVV.

V is TRBV19 and J is TRBJ2-1, with D unresolved. Trimming removed 3 bases at V and 6 bases at J, with 21 bases between. This CDR3 has 17 amino acids. The germline V gene has CDR1 LNHDA and CDR2 SQIVND (reference sequence). The CDR3 loop is CASSIQTANGLGNEQFF. CDR3 coding DNA: TGTGCCAGTAGTATTCAGACGGCCAATGGTCTTGGCAATGAGCAGTTCTTC.